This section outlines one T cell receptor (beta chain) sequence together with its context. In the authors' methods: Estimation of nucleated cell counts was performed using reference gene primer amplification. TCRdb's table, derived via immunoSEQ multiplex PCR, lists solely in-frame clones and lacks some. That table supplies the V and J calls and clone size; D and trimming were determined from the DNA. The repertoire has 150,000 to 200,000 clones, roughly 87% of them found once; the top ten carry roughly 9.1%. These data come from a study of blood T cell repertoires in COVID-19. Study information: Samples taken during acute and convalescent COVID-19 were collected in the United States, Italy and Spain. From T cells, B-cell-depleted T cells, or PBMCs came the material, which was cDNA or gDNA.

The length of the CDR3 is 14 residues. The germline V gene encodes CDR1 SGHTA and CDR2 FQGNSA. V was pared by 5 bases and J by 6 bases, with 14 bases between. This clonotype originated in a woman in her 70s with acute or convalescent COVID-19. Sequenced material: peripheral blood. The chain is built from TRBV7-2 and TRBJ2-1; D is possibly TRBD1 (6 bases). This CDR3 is CASSPSRDTNEQFF. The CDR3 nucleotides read TGTGCCAGCAGCCCGTCCCGGGACACCAATGAGCAGTTCTTC.